This TCR beta chain was captured in a study of tumor-infiltrating lymphocytes in primary liver carcinoma. Study-wide findings and caveats: Tumor region pairs shared more overlap than did tumor-adjacent and tumor-blood pairs. A significantly higher top-250-clone fraction was recorded for tumors than for blood (p = 0.039).

Co-extraction of both nucleic acids (RNA and DNA) used roughly 19-33 mg of unsorted bulk tissue. Sampling of each tumor involved five separate regions. On this clonotype: Its target is unknown. With a much larger clone just one base away, this may be a read error.

With a constant-region primer, TCR beta cDNA was made from approximately 450 ng of total RNA. ARM-PCR was slightly modified, and three nested multiplex PCR rounds with it gave rise to the TCR beta libraries. One entry per CDR3 protein, called by TCRdb with MiXCR from the multiplex PCR reads. Of about 200,000 distinct CDR3 sequences in the sample, around four fifths are singletons; the top ten hold less than 20%. This clonotype was sampled from a man aged 35-49 years with primary liver carcinoma and hepatitis B virus infection. Source material: tumor tissue from primary liver carcinoma.

The CDR3 protein is CNVGRTGEAFF. In DNA, the CDR3 is TGCAACGTCGGGAGGACAGGTGAAGCTTTCTTT. V is TRBV29-1 and J is TRBJ1-1, with 7 bases lining up with TRBD1. Per the germline V gene, CDR1 is SQVTM and CDR2 is ANQGSEA. CDR3 length: 11 amino acids.